The rows below give T cell receptor beta chains drawn from one sample of a study of blood T cell repertoires in COVID-19. Generated by immunoSEQ multiplex PCR, the TCRdb table keeps only in-frame clones and is missing some. Altogether a few hundred thousand clones are present, 70% to 90% being singletons, with the ten largest covering approximately 7.8%. What was sequenced was peripheral blood. The receptor source for this set is a woman aged 45-65 years who had recovered from COVID-19. Each CDR3 is given with its conserved first and last residue. Each record gives: CDR3 length, clone size, V gene, D gene, J gene, CDR3 DNA, CDR3 protein. The D gene is left open where the match is weak. Size is omitted from some rows. Given values are once, few, many or a class for expanded clones.

>14|NA|TRBV18|NA|TRBJ2-1
TGTGCCAGCTCCCCAGGAGGTGGCTACAATGAGCAGTTCTTC
CASSPGGGYNEQFF
>16|NA|TRBV6-2/TRBV6-3|NA|TRBJ1-5
TGTGCCAGCAGTTACCCCCCCCAGGCCGGCAATCAGCCCCAGCATTTT
CASSYPPQAGNQPQHF
>14|NA|TRBV9|NA|TRBJ2-7
TGTGCCAGCAGCGTAGATGGCCGAACCTACGAGCAGTACTTC
CASSVDGRTYEQYF
>15|NA|TRBV19|NA|TRBJ2-3
TGTGCCAGTAGTTTACGACTAGAGGGAACAGATACGCAGTATTTT
CASSLRLEGTDTQYF
>13|NA|TRBV20-1|NA|TRBJ2-5
TGCAGTGCTAGTGGCAGAAACCAAGAGACCCAGTACTTC
CSASGRNQETQYF
>13|NA|TRBV7-2|NA|TRBJ1-2
TGTGCCAGCAGCCACGACAGTTCCTATGGCTACACCTTC
CASSHDSSYGYTF
>15|NA|TRBV29-1|NA|TRBJ1-4
TGCAGCGTTGAAGATTGGGCAGGGTCTAATGAAAAACTGTTTTTT
CSVEDWAGSNEKLFF
>15|NA|TRBV7-2|TRBD1|TRBJ2-5
TGTGCCAGCAGCTTATCCGGGCAGGGGGCTCAGACCCAGTACTTC
CASSLSGQGAQTQYF
>15|once|TRBV11-3|TRBD2|TRBJ2-3
TGTGCCAGCAGCTCACGGGAGGGAAGCACAGATACGCAGTATTTT
CASSSREGSTDTQYF
>15|NA|TRBV30|TRBD2|TRBJ2-3
TGTGCCTGGAGTGTGGCGGGAGCACGGGGAGATACGCAGTATTTT
CAWSVAGARGDTQYF
>13|NA|TRBV19|TRBD2|TRBJ2-7
TGTGCCAGTGCCTTAGCGGGGTTCGACGAGCAGTACTTC
CASALAGFDEQYF
>14|NA|TRBV30|TRBD1|TRBJ2-7
TGTGCCTGCCACAGGGGAATATCAGCCTACGAGCAGTACTTC
CACHRGISAYEQYF
>16|NA|TRBV11-2|TRBD2|TRBJ2-1
TGTGCCAGCAGCTTAGATCCGGGAGGAACCTACAATGAGCAGTTCTTC
CASSLDPGGTYNEQFF
>13|few|TRBV28|NA|TRBJ2-5
TGTGCCAGCAACTTGGCAGGTCAAGAGACCCAGTACTTC
CASNLAGQETQYF
>15|NA|TRBV7-2|NA|TRBJ2-1
TGTGCCAGCAGCTCCCGACAGGTCCTAAACAATGAGCAGTTCTTC
CASSSRQVLNNEQFF
>14|NA|TRBV7-9|NA|TRBJ2-7
TGTGCCAGCAGCTTGGGGCAGGTAGCCTACGAGCAGTACTTC
CASSLGQVAYEQYF
>12|NA|TRBV3-1/TRBV3-2|NA|TRBJ2-1
TGTGCCAGCAGCCAAGATACGGATGAGCAGTTCTTC
CASSQDTDEQFF
>15|NA|TRBV7-9|NA|TRBJ1-2
TGTGCCAGCAGCCCCCTTGGCGGGGACCACTATGGCTACACCTTC
CASSPLGGDHYGYTF
>16|NA|TRBV27|NA|TRBJ1-5
TGTGCCAGCAGTCCCTCGACAGGAACCCCACCTCAGCCCCAGCATTTT
CASSPSTGTPPQPQHF
>13|NA|TRBV30|NA|TRBJ1-1
TGTGCCTGGAAACGAGAAGTGAAGCCTGAAGCTTTCTTT
CAWKREVKPEAFF
>15|once|TRBV7-2|NA|TRBJ2-2
TGTGCCAGCAGCTTAGGCGGCTCCGTCACCGGGGAGCTGTTTTTT
CASSLGGSVTGELFF
>17|few|TRBV7-2|TRBD2|TRBJ2-1
TGTGCCAGCAGCTTAGCAAGCGGGGGGAGCTCCTACAATGAGCAGTTCTTC
CASSLASGGSSYNEQFF
>14|NA|TRBV30|NA|TRBJ1-4
TGTGCCTGGAGTATCCCAAACAGGGAGGAAAAACTGTTTTTT
CAWSIPNREEKLFF
>11|NA|TRBV20-1|TRBD1|TRBJ1-1
TGCAGTGCTGTGACAGGGGGGACAGCTTTCTTT
CSAVTGGTAFF
>15|NA|TRBV15|NA|TRBJ1-4
TGTGCCACCAGCAAACGCACAGGGAATAATGAAAAACTGTTTTTT
CATSKRTGNNEKLFF
>16|few|TRBV5-5|TRBD2|TRBJ2-5
TGTGCCAGCACCCGGGGGTCTAGCGGGGGAAGAGAGACCCAGTACTTC
CASTRGSSGGRETQYF
>14|once|TRBV30|TRBD1|TRBJ1-2
TGTGCCTGGAGGGGGACAGAAACTAACTATGGCTACACCTTC
CAWRGTETNYGYTF
>16|many|TRBV10-3|TRBD2|TRBJ2-7
TGTGCCATCAGTGAGCCGGGACTAGCGGTCTCCTACGAGCAGTACTTC
CAISEPGLAVSYEQYF
>15|once|TRBV24-1|NA|TRBJ2-2
TGTGCCACCAGTGATTTTAGACAGAACACCGGGGAGCTGTTTTTT
CATSDFRQNTGELFF
>14|NA|TRBV28|NA|TRBJ2-5
TGTGCCAGCAGCCCCGGGTCTAGATCGGAGACCCAGTACTTC
CASSPGSRSETQYF
>13|NA|TRBV7-9|NA|TRBJ1-1
TGTGCCAGCAGCTTAACGGGGGATTCTGAAGCTTTCTTT
CASSLTGDSEAFF
>14|few|TRBV2|NA|TRBJ1-5
TGTGCCAGCAGGGACTGGACCCTCAATCAGCCCCAGCATTTT
CASRDWTLNQPQHF
>18|NA|TRBV28|TRBD1|TRBJ1-1
TGTGCCAGCAGTTTAGGAGGTGGGACAGGGCACATGAACACTGAAGCTTTCTTT
CASSLGGGTGHMNTEAFF
>17|NA|TRBV13|NA|TRBJ2-7
TGTGCCAGCAGCTTAGTGGTAGGGGTGCTCTCTGGGTGCGAGCAGTACTTC
CASSLVVGVLSGCEQYF
>15|few|TRBV4-1|TRBD2|TRBJ2-7
TGCGCCAGCAGCCCTCAACTAGCGGGTCTTGGCGAGCAGTACTTC
CASSPQLAGLGEQYF
>17|NA|TRBV5-4|TRBD2|TRBJ2-2
TGTGCCAGCAGCTTGGCGACGCGCGGGGGGCCGGCCGGGGAGCTGTTTTTT
CASSLATRGGPAGELFF